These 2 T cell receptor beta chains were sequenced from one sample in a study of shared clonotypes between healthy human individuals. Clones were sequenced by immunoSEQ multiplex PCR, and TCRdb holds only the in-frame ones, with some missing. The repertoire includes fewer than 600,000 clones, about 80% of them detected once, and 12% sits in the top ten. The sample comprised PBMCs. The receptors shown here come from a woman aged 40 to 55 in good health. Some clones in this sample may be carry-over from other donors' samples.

In nucleotides, the CDR3 is TGTGCCAGCAGCTTAGCTGGGGTGGGGGAGACCCAGTACTTC. This translates into CASSLAGVGETQYF. The V and J genes are TRBV7-9 and TRBJ2-5, with no clear D. CDR3 size: 14 residues. With 0 bases removed from V and 5 bases from J, the gap between germline ends came to 10 bases. Germline CDR1 and CDR2: SEHNR and FQNEAQ (reference sequence).

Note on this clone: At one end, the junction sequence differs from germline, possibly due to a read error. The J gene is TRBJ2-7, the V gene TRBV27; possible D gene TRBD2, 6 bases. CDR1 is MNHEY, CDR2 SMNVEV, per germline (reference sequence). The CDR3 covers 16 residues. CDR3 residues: CASSFPGGPASYAQYF. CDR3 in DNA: TGTGCCAGCAGTTTCCCCGGGGGACCGGCATCCTACGCGCAGTACTTC.